Sequencing of this T cell receptor beta chain was carried out in a study of T-cell memory formation after mild COVID-19. The V end was cut by 3 bases, the J end by 3 bases, with 11 bases between. Germline loops: CDR1 SGHTA, CDR2 FQGNSA. The CDR3 covers 15 residues. This clonotype was seen at least ten times. TCRdb reanalysed the 5' RACE reads using MiXCR and keeps one entry per CDR3 protein. The sample holds over 300,000 distinct CDR3 sequences; 20% to 25% are singletons and the top ten take around a fifth. The sequenced sample consisted of PBMCs or a T cell subset sorted from them (not recorded which). The receptor was derived from a young man who had mild COVID-19 (a few samples of this study predate the infection). Cell type and time point are not known. The V call is TRBV7-2, the J call TRBJ2-2; D is unclear. The CDR3 DNA follows: TGTGCCAGCAGCTTCAGCAATTCGGACACCGGGGAGCTGTTTTTT. It is translated as CASSFSNSDTGELFF.